A selection of T cell receptor beta chains follows, all from one sample in a study of CD4 and CD8 cells across lung adenocarcinoma regions. TCRdb used MiXCR to reprocess the PCR reads, holding one entry per CDR3 protein. This sample yields 3,000 to 4,000 distinct CDR3 sequences, of which under 70% are seen a single time; 15% to 20% belongs to the top ten. Specimen: CD4+ T cells from the margin of a lung tumor. The receptors derive from a female donor with lung adenocarcinoma. The CD4 and CD8 labels of this study may be unreliable. The CDR3 runs from the conserved cysteine through the conserved F or W. Each record gives: V gene, J gene, D gene, clone size, CDR3 DNA, CDR3 protein. The D gene is left open where the match is weak. Clone size is stated in some rows and not others, as once, few, many or a class when expanded.

TRBV6-4	TRBJ2-7	TRBD2	NA	TGTGCCAGGGGTGACTGGACTAGTGACCAAGAGACGCAGTACTTC	CARGDWTSDQETQYF
TRBV10-3	TRBJ2-6	TRBD1	NA	TGTGCCATCAGAGGGACAGGGGGCGTAGCTGGGGCCAACGTCCTGACTTTC	CAIRGTGGVAGANVLTF
TRBV6-1	TRBJ2-7	TRBD2	NA	TGTGCCAGCAGTCTAAATCGACTAGCAAGGTCCTACGAGCAGTACTTC	CASSLNRLARSYEQYF
TRBV6-5	TRBJ2-4	NA	NA	TGTGCCAGCAGTTACTCGTCAGGGGGGACAATCAACATTCAGTACTTC	CASSYSSGGTINIQYF
TRBV27	TRBJ2-7	NA	NA	TGTGCCAGCAGTTTACAGCGGACCGTCTCCTACGAGCAGTACTTC	CASSLQRTVSYEQYF
TRBV6-1	TRBJ2-5	NA	NA	TGTGCCAGCAGTGCAACTAGCCAAGAGACCCAGTACTTC	CASSATSQETQYF
TRBV6-5	TRBJ1-1	NA	NA	TGTGCCAGCAGTTACGGGGGGATGAACACTGAAGCTTTCTTT	CASSYGGMNTEAFF
TRBV7-2	TRBJ2-3	NA	NA	TGTGCCAGCAGCTCCAGGATGAGGGGGAGCGCAGATACGCAGTATTTT	CASSSRMRGSADTQYF
TRBV12-5	TRBJ2-1	TRBD2	NA	TGTGCTAGTGGTTTGGAGGTGGGAGCGGGAGTTCCGTTCTTC	CASGLEVGAGVPFF
TRBV12-3/TRBV12-4	TRBJ2-7	NA	few	TGTGCCTCGTCTCGGCCCCCAAACGAGCAGTACTTC	CASSRPPNEQYF
TRBV6-5	TRBJ2-1	NA	once	TGTGCCAGCAGTTACAGTCATCCTACCTACAATGAGCAGTTCTTC	CASSYSHPTYNEQFF
TRBV7-3	TRBJ1-2	NA	NA	TGTGCCAGCAGCTTAATGGACAGAGGACGAGGGGGGTATGGCTACACCTTC	CASSLMDRGRGGYGYTF
TRBV7-2	TRBJ2-3	NA	NA	TGTGCCAGCAGTTCCCGACTATATACGCAGTATTTT	CASSSRLYTQYF
TRBV7-2	TRBJ2-2	NA	few	TGTGCCAGCAGCTTATGGGCCGGGGGCGGAAGCACCGGGGAGCTGTTTTTT	CASSLWAGGGSTGELFF
TRBV7-6	TRBJ1-1	NA	NA	TGTGCCAGCAGCTTAGCCCGGAGATACACTGAAGCTTTCTTT	CASSLARRYTEAFF
TRBV6-1	TRBJ2-1	NA	few	TGTGCCAGCAGGGGGAGCACTAGCCGGAGGTACAATGAGCAGTTCTTC	CASRGSTSRRYNEQFF
TRBV6-5	TRBJ2-3	NA	NA	TGTGCCAGCAGTTACGCAGATACGCAGTATTTT	CASSYADTQYF
TRBV30	TRBJ1-1	NA	once	TGTGCCTGGAGTGTATGGGGGGAGGGTACTGAAGCTTTCTTT	CAWSVWGEGTEAFF
TRBV7-2	TRBJ2-1	NA	NA	TGTGCCAGCAGCTGGGTAGCGTCCTCCTACAATGAGCAGTTCTTC	CASSWVASSYNEQFF
TRBV28	TRBJ1-5	NA	few	TGTGCCAGCAGTTTCGCGGGGTTTAGCAATCAGCCCCAGCATTTT	CASSFAGFSNQPQHF
TRBV6-5	TRBJ2-4	TRBD1	large	TGTGCCAGCTTCCAGACAGGGGAAAACATTCAGTACTTC	CASFQTGENIQYF
TRBV6-1	TRBJ2-6	NA	NA	TGTGCCAGCAGTCATCAAAGGGGGGGCCCAGGGGCCAACGTCCTGACTTTC	CASSHQRGGPGANVLTF
TRBV7-2	TRBJ2-7	NA	NA	TGTGCCAGCAGCTTAGCGGTGTGGGAGCGGACGTACGAGCAGTACTTC	CASSLAVWERTYEQYF
TRBV6-1	TRBJ2-5	TRBD2	NA	TGTGCCAGCAGTGATTTTTCTAGCGGGAGAGGGTCCCTGTTCTTC	CASSDFSSGRGSLFF
TRBV6-1	TRBJ2-2	TRBD1	once	TGTGCCAGCAGCCCGGGACAGCCGAACACCGGGGAGCTGTTTTTT	CASSPGQPNTGELFF
TRBV6-5	TRBJ2-7	NA	NA	TGTGCCAGCCGTCACCCGGCAGGGCTTCCCTACGAGCAGTACTTC	CASRHPAGLPYEQYF
TRBV6-1	TRBJ1-1	TRBD1	NA	TGTGCCAGCATAATGGCAGGGGGAAATACTGAAGCTTTCTTT	CASIMAGGNTEAFF
TRBV6-1	TRBJ1-2	NA	NA	TGTGCCAGCAGTGAAAGCATCAACCGTGGCTACACCTTC	CASSESINRGYTF
TRBV6-1	TRBJ1-4	NA	NA	TGTGCCAGCAGCCCCATGGGAAGTGAAAAACTGTTTTTT	CASSPMGSEKLFF
TRBV7-2	TRBJ1-1	TRBD1	NA	TGTGCCAGCAGCATCGACAGGGTTCGAACTGAAGCTTTCTTT	CASSIDRVRTEAFF
TRBV7-2	TRBJ2-7	NA	NA	TGTGCCAGCAGAATAAGTGGGCTAGCATACGAGCAGTACTTC	CASRISGLAYEQYF
TRBV6-1	TRBJ2-1	NA	few	TGTGCCAGCAGTCCGCGGGACGGGATTTCCTACAATGAGCAGTTCTTC	CASSPRDGISYNEQFF
TRBV6-5	TRBJ2-5	NA	NA	TGTGCCAGCAGTTACGTAGGGACCCAGTACTTC	CASSYVGTQYF
TRBV7-9	TRBJ2-2	NA	NA	TGTGCCAGCAGCTTAGGGCAGGCCACCGGGGAGCTGTTTTTT	CASSLGQATGELFF
TRBV7-2	TRBJ2-1	NA	once	TGTGCCAGCTCCCCCCCCGGGCGCCAGGGTTCCAATGAGCAGTTCTTC	CASSPPGRQGSNEQFF
TRBV6-1	TRBJ1-1	TRBD1	NA	TGTGCCAGCAGTCATCAGGGGGCCACTGAAGCTTTCTTT	CASSHQGATEAFF
TRBV7-2	TRBJ2-3	TRBD1	NA	TGTGCCAGCAGCGCCCGAGGGGGCCGAAGCCCAGAGACGCAGTATTTC	CASSARGGRSPETQYF
TRBV30	TRBJ2-1	NA	NA	TGTGCCTGGAGAACGGGTCTCGGCAGGGCCTACAATGAGCAGTTCTTC	CAWRTGLGRAYNEQFF
TRBV7-2	TRBJ2-7	TRBD1	NA	TGTGCCAGCAGTCCAGGGAATCGGGACAGGCCGTACTTC	CASSPGNRDRPYF
TRBV6-1	TRBJ2-5	NA	NA	TGTGCCAGCAGTGAGATGGCCCCTCGGGAGACCCAGTACTTT	CASSEMAPRETQYF
TRBV6-1	TRBJ2-5	NA	NA	TGTGCCAGCAGCCCAGAGACGGGGGAGCAGTACTTC	CASSPETGEQYF
TRBV27	TRBJ2-1	NA	NA	TGTGCCAGCAGTTTAGACCGACAGGGCGGGGGTGGCGAGCAGTTCTTC	CASSLDRQGGGGEQFF
TRBV6-1	TRBJ2-5	NA	NA	TGTGCCAGCAGTCGACCAGGGTTACAAGAGACCCAGTACTTC	CASSRPGLQETQYF
TRBV11-3	TRBJ2-7	TRBD1	NA	TGTGCCAGCAGCCCAACAGGGGCCTACGAGCAGTACTTC	CASSPTGAYEQYF
TRBV12-3/TRBV12-4	TRBJ2-2	TRBD1	NA	TGTGCCAGCAGTAGACAGGGGTACACCGGGGAGCTGTTTTTT	CASSRQGYTGELFF
TRBV10-1	TRBJ1-2	NA	NA	TGCGCCAGCAGTGAGTCGGCGGGGTTTGGCTACACCTTC	CASSESAGFGYTF
TRBV7-3	TRBJ2-5	TRBD2	NA	TGTGCCAGCAGCCAAGGACTAGCGGGAGTGGGCGAGACCCAGTACTTC	CASSQGLAGVGETQYF
TRBV6-1	TRBJ1-1	NA	NA	TGTGCCAGCAAGATATACAATAGTGGCACTGAAGCTTTCTTT	CASKIYNSGTEAFF
TRBV7-7	TRBJ2-5	TRBD1	NA	TGTGCTAGCAGCCCTCGACAGGGGCCCTTTGGGACCCAGTACTTC	CASSPRQGPFGTQYF
TRBV7-8	TRBJ2-5	TRBD2	NA	TGTGCCAGCAGCTCGTTAGCGGGAGCGGGGGAGACCCAGTACTTC	CASSSLAGAGETQYF
TRBV7-2	TRBJ2-1	NA	NA	TGTGCCAGCAGCGTCGGCCGCGTCACCTCCTACAATGAGCAGTTCTTC	CASSVGRVTSYNEQFF
TRBV5-4	TRBJ2-5	NA	NA	TGTGCCAGCAGCTTGACAGCTCAAGAGACCCAGTACTTC	CASSLTAQETQYF
TRBV7-2	TRBJ2-7	NA	large	TGTGCCAGCAGCTTAGTTCGAAGCCGAAACAGTTCCTACGAGCAGTACTTC	CASSLVRSRNSSYEQYF
TRBV27	TRBJ2-7	NA	NA	TGTGGCAGCAGCTCGGGGCTGAGTGCCAAAAACACGCAGTACTTC	CGSSSGLSAKNTQYF